These 5 T cell receptor beta chains originate from one sample sequenced in a study of blood T cell repertoires in COVID-19. The assay was immunoSEQ multiplex PCR, and TCRdb's table has in-frame clones only and misses some. The data show 100,000 to 150,000 clones, around 90% seen once. The sample taken for sequencing was peripheral blood. Receptors were obtained from a human donor in a cohort sampled during active COVID-19.

This chain joins TRBV5-8 and TRBJ1-1, with TRBD1 as a possible D gene (5 bases). Germline V gene data show CDR1 as SGHTS and CDR2 as YDEGEE. There are 14 residues in the CDR3. Trimming pared 6 bases from V and 1 base from J, leaving 13 bases between. CDR3 sequence: CASILGHPNTEAFF. The CDR3 bases are TGTGCCAGCATCCTTGGACATCCGAACACTGAAGCTTTCTTT.

The chain is built from TRBV11-3 and TRBJ2-3; TRBD2 aligns across 11 bases. The V and J ends lost 4 bases and 4 bases, in that order; junction bases with no gene match: 4. This CDR3 has 15 amino acids. Germline V lookup: CDR1 SGHNT, CDR2 YENEEA. The CDR3 coding sequence is TGTGCCAGCAGCTATAGCGGGGGGGCCGCAGATACGCAGTATTTT. Translated: CASSYSGGAADTQYF.

The rearrangement links TRBV2 to TRBJ2-3; 9 nucleotides align to TRBD1. Germline values: CDR1 SNHLY, CDR2 FYNNEI. V was clipped by 5 bases and J by 2 bases; unmatched bases: 5. The CDR3 runs 15 residues. CDR3 protein: CASSSGQGLTDTQYF. The CDR3 region has the DNA TGTGCCAGCAGTTCGGGACAGGGACTCACAGATACGCAGTATTTT.

This clone was detected a few times. The rearrangement uses TRBV15 and TRBJ2-1, with 8 positions matching TRBD2. The CDR3 covers 15 residues. CDR1 LNHNV and CDR2 YYDKDF come from the germline V gene (reference sequence). J was trimmed by 3 bases and V by 5 bases; bases with no gene match: 6. CDR3 coding DNA: TGTGCCACCAGCGGTCAAGCGGGGGACTACAATGAGCAGTTCTTC. As protein: CATSGQAGDYNEQFF.

This sequence joins TRBV5-1 and TRBJ2-7; 7 bases map to TRBD2. This CDR3 comprises 11 residues. CDR1 and CDR2 from the germline V gene are SGHRS and YFSETQ. V shed 6 bases, J shed 3 bases, and the junction held 0 bases outside the gene matches. The CDR3 nucleotides are TGCGCCAGCACGGGGGGCTACGAGCAGTACTTC. It codes for CASTGGYEQYF. The whole variable domain, filled in from reference TRBV5-1 and TRBJ2-7, reads KAGVTQTPRYLIKTRGQQVTLSCSPISGHRSVSWYQQTPGQGLQFLFEYFSETQRNKGNFPGRFSGRQFSNSRSEMNVSTLELGDSALYLCASTGGYEQYFGPGTRLTVT.